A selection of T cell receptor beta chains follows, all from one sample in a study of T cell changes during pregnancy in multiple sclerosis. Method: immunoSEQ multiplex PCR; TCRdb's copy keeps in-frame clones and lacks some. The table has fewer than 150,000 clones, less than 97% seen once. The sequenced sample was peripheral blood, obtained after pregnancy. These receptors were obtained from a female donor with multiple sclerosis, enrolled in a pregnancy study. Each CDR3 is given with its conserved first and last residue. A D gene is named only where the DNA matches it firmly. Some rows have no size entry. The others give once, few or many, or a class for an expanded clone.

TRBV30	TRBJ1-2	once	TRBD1	CAWRPQGAGGYTF	TGTGCCTGGAGACCACAGGGGGCTGGTGGCTACACCTTC
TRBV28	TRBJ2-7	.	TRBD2	CASTTAGSSSYEQYF	TGTGCCAGCACAACAGCGGGGTCTAGCTCCTACGAGCAGTACTTC
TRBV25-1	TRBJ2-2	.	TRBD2	CASSESGGANTGELFF	TGTGCCAGCAGTGAATCCGGGGGGGCGAACACCGGGGAGCTGTTTTTT
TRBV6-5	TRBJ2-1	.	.	CASSPKGPSYNEQFF	TGTGCCAGCAGCCCCAAGGGGCCCTCCTACAATGAGCAGTTCTTC
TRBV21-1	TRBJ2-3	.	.	CASTLKTSTDTQYF	TGTGCCAGCACTTTAAAAACTAGCACAGATACGCAGTATTTT
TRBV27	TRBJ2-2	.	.	CASSPRQNTGELFF	TGTGCCAGCAGCCCCCGACAGAACACCGGGGAGCTGTTTTTT
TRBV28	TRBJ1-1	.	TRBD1	CASSFGTGGIEAFF	TGTGCCAGCAGTTTTGGGACAGGGGGCATTGAAGCTTTCTTT
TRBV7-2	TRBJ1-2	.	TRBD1	CASSLNRGPNYGYTF	TGTGCCAGCAGCTTGAACAGGGGGCCTAACTATGGCTACACCTTC
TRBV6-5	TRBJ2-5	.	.	CASSYSRPVPETQYF	TGTGCCAGCAGTTACTCGAGGCCAGTACCAGAGACCCAGTACTTC
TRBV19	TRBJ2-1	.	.	CAGLRENRAQFF	TGTGCCGGCCTTCGGGAAAACAGGGCACAGTTCTTC
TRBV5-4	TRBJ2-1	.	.	CASRRDMDTYNEQFF	TGTGCCAGCAGGCGCGATATGGACACCTACAATGAGCAGTTCTTC